The rows below give T cell receptor beta chains drawn from one sample of a study of a mutant IDH1 vaccine in newly diagnosed glioma. Only in-frame clones appear in the TCRdb table, and some are missing; sequencing was by immunoSEQ multiplex PCR. The sample has just under 70,000 clones, approximately 84% seen once; the top ten hold approximately 12%. These receptors' antigens are unknown. The input for sequencing was PBMCs, taken from a glioma patient whose treatment included an IDH1 peptide vaccine. All receptors derive from a man between 18 and 35 years old with glioma. The CDR3 runs from the conserved cysteine through the conserved F or W. A D gene is named only where the DNA matches it firmly. Clone sizes are given selectively: once, few, many, or a class where the clone is expanded.

clone_size	v_call	d_call	j_call	cdr3_nt	cdr3_aa
.	TRBV7-3	.	TRBJ2-1	TGTGCCAGCAGCCAGAGCTCCTACAATGAGCAGTTCTTC	CASSQSSYNEQFF
.	TRBV27	TRBD1	TRBJ2-7	TGTGCCAGCAGTTTAAGGGACAGGGCCTACGAGCAGTACTTC	CASSLRDRAYEQYF
.	TRBV5-1	.	TRBJ2-6	TGCGCCAGCAGCTTATCTGGGGCTCTGGGGGCCAACGTCCTGACTTTC	CASSLSGALGANVLTF
.	TRBV18	.	TRBJ2-7	TGTGCCAGCTCCGAAGGACAGACCGGACCGACCCCGCGCTTC	CASSEGQTGPTPRF
.	TRBV4-2	.	TRBJ1-2	TGTGCCAGCAGCCCTACTACCTTCAGGAATGTAATGTATGGCTACACCTTC	CASSPTTFRNVMYGYTF
.	TRBV29-1	.	TRBJ1-2	TGCAGCGTTGAAGAGGCGGTTTACTATGGCTACACCTTC	CSVEEAVYYGYTF
.	TRBV28	TRBD1	TRBJ2-3	TGTGCCAGCAGTCTAGGATTACCGGGACAGGGGAACCTAGATACGCAGTATTTT	CASSLGLPGQGNLDTQYF
.	TRBV30	TRBD1	TRBJ2-2	TGTGCCTGGAGCGGGAGGACAGGGGTGGCCGGGGAGCTGTTTTTT	CAWSGRTGVAGELFF
.	TRBV6-4	.	TRBJ2-1	TGTGCCAGCAGTGAGGGGGAGCTCTCCTACAATGAGCAGTTCTTC	CASSEGELSYNEQFF
.	TRBV29-1	TRBD2	TRBJ2-3	TGCAGCGTAGGGGGACTAGCGGTCACAGATACGCAGTATTTT	CSVGGLAVTDTQYF
.	TRBV11-2	.	TRBJ1-5	TGTGCCAGCAGCTTAGCCGGTAATCAGCCCCAGCATTTT	CASSLAGNQPQHF
once	TRBV19	TRBD2	TRBJ2-1	TGTGCCACTAGCGGGGGCCCATTAAGTGAGCAGTTCTTC	CATSGGPLSEQFF
.	TRBV7-9	.	TRBJ1-2	TGTGCCAGCAGCTATAACAGCTTAATAGGGGGCTACACCTTC	CASSYNSLIGGYTF
.	TRBV5-6	TRBD1	TRBJ1-2	TGTGCCAGCAGCTTGGGGCGGGGGACAGCGTATGGCTACACCTTC	CASSLGRGTAYGYTF
.	TRBV6-5	.	TRBJ1-5	TGTGCCAGCAGTTACGACGGATTTAGCAATCAGCCCCAGCATTTT	CASSYDGFSNQPQHF
.	TRBV14	.	TRBJ2-3	TGTGCCAGCAGCCAAGATCAGTTCGCTAGCACAGATACGCAGTATTTT	CASSQDQFASTDTQYF
once	TRBV28	TRBD1	TRBJ2-2	TGTGCCAGCAGTAACTGGAGACAGGGGTGGGAGGACGGGGAGCTGTTTTTT	CASSNWRQGWEDGELFF
.	TRBV10-3	TRBD1	TRBJ1-1	TGTGCCATCAGAGGGTGGGACAGGGCGAACACTGAAGCTTTCTTT	CAIRGWDRANTEAFF
.	TRBV5-1	.	TRBJ1-1	TGCGCCAGCAGCTCCAGAGACAGGTTAGGCACTGAAGCTTTCTTT	CASSSRDRLGTEAFF
.	TRBV28	.	TRBJ1-1	TGTGCCAGCAACGACCCAATTGGAACAGTCAACACTGAAGCTTTCTTT	CASNDPIGTVNTEAFF
.	TRBV5-1	.	TRBJ2-6	TGCGCCAGCAGCTTGCAGCAGTCTGGGGCCAACGTCCTGACTTTC	CASSLQQSGANVLTF
.	TRBV19	TRBD2	TRBJ2-5	TGTGCCAGTAGTAACGGACTAGCGGGGGGGTGGGAGACCCAGTACTTC	CASSNGLAGGWETQYF
.	TRBV2	.	TRBJ1-1	TGTGCCAGCAGTTTAAACAGGGCACACACTGAAGCTTTCTTT	CASSLNRAHTEAFF
once	TRBV6-6	.	TRBJ1-2	TGTGCCAGCAGTTCCGACTATGGCTACACCTTC	CASSSDYGYTF